This T cell receptor beta chain was sequenced in a study of blood T cell repertoires in COVID-19. Germline V lookup: CDR1 SNHLY, CDR2 FYNNEI. The V end lost 1 base, the J end lost 8 bases, and 5 bases lay between the germline ends. The CDR3 runs 11 residues. Libraries were prepared by immunoSEQ multiplex PCR; TCRdb keeps only in-frame clonotypes and omits some of them. The table lists roughly 450,000 clones, 90% of them singletons. This TCR came from a man between 18 and 29 years old who had recovered from COVID-19. Sequencing was carried out using PBMCs or T cells enriched from blood (not recorded which). The chain links TRBV2 to TRBJ1-2; D remains ambiguous. CDR3 in DNA: TGTGCCAGCAGTGAAGGGCGGGGCTACACCTTC. Its translation is CASSEGRGYTF. The variable domain in full, completed from reference TRBV2 and TRBJ1-2, reads EPEVTQTPSHQVTQMGQEVILRCVPISNHLYFYWYRQILGQKVEFLVSFYNNEISEKSEIFDDQFSVERPDGSNFTLKIRSTKLEDSAMYFCASSEGRGYTFGSGTRLTVV.